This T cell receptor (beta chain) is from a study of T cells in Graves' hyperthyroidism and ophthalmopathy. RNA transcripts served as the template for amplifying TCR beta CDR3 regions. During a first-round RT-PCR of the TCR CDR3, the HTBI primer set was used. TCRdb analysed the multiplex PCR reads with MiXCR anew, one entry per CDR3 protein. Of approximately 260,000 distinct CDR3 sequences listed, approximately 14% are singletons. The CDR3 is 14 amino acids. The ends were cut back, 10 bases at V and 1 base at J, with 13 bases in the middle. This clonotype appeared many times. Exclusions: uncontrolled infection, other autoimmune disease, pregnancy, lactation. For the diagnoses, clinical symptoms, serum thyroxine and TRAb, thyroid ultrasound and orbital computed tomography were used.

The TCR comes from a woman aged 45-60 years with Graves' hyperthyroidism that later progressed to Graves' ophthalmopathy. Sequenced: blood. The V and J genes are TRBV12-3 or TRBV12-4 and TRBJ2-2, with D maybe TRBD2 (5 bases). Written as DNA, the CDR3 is TGTGCCATCTCGCGGAGCGGGAACACCGGGGAGCTGTTTTTT. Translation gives CAISRSGNTGELFF.